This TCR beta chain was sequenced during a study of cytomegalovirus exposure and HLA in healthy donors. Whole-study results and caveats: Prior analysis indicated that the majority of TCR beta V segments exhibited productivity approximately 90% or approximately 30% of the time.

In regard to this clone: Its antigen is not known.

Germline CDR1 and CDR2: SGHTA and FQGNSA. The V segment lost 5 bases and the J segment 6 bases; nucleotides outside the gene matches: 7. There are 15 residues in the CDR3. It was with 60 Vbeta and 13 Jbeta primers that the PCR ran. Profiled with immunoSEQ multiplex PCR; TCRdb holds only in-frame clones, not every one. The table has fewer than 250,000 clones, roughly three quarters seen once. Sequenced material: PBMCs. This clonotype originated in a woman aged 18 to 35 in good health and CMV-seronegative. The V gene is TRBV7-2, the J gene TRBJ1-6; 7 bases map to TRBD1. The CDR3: CASSRRGGGNSPLHF. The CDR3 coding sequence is TGTGCCAGCAGCCGGCGAGGGGGCGGTAATTCACCCCTCCACTTT.